This TCR beta chain comes out of a study of T cells in tuberculosis. About the research overall: Within 7 days of starting treatment, or before, PBMC were stored. Findings and caveats of the study: Active tuberculosis patients had shorter CDR3-alpha; the beta difference was nonsignificant.

Profiled with immunoSEQ multiplex PCR; TCRdb holds only in-frame clones, not every one. Of about 35,000 clones in the sample, 70% to 90% were seen once. The CDR3 sequence is 13 residues long. V was pared by 3 bases and J by 9 bases, with 7 bases of the junction left unmatched. Germline assignment: CDR1 SGHDT and CDR2 YYEEEE. As to this clone: Its antigen is not known.

Noted time point: new active TB diagnosis, blood taken before or within 7 days of starting treatment. J is TRBJ2-3 and V is TRBV5-6; TRBD1 agrees at 7 bases. The material sequenced was PBMCs, taken at tuberculosis diagnosis. The receptor was isolated from an adult with tuberculosis. For the CDR3, the DNA is TGTGCCAGCAGCTCCGACAGGGACGAGACGCAGTATTTT. It translates to CASSSDRDETQYF. The variable domain in full, completed from reference TRBV5-6 and TRBJ2-3, reads DAGVTQSPTHLIKTRGQQVTLRCSPKSGHDTVSWYQQALGQGPQFIFQYYEEEERQRGNFPDRFSGHQFPNYSSELNVNALLLGDSALYLCASSSDRDETQYFGPGTRLTVL.